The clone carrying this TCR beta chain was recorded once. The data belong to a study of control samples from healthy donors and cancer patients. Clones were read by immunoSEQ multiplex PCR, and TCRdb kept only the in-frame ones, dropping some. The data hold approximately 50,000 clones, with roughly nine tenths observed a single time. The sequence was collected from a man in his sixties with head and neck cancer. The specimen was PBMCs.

CDR3 sequence: CASSLNRPQETQYF. The CDR3 DNA sequence: TGTGCCAGCTCCCTGAACAGGCCCCAAGAGACCCAGTACTTC. This rearrangement joins TRBV18 to TRBJ2-5; possibly TRBD1 for D (5 bases). Germline CDR1 KGHSH, CDR2 LQKENI. Trimming took off 6 bases at V and 1 base at J, with 12 bases between the two ends. The CDR3 has 14 amino acids.